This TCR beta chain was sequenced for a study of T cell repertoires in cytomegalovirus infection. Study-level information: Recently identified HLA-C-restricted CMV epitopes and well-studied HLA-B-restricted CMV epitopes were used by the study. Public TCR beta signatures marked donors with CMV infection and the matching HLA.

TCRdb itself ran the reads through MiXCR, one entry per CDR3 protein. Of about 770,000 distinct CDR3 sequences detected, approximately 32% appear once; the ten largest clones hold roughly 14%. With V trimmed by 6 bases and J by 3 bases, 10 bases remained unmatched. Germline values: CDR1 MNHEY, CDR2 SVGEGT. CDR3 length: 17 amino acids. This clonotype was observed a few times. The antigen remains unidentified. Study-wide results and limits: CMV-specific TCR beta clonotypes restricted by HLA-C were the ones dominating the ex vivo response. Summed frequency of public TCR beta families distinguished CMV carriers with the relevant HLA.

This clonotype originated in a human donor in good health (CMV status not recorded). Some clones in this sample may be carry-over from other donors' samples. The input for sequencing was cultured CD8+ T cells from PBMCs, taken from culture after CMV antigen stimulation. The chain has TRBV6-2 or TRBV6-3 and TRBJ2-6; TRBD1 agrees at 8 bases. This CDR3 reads CASSRRQGAFGANVLTF. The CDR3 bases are TGTGCCAGCAGCCGCCGGCAGGGGGCTTTTGGGGCCAACGTCCTGACTTTC.